The clone carrying this T cell receptor beta chain occurred a few times. Its matching antigen is unknown. TCRdb redid the calling of the 5' RACE reads with MiXCR, one entry per CDR3 protein. The sample lists some 300,000 distinct CDR3 sequences, around 4% seen once, with around 24% in the top ten. The data were taken from a study of T cells after yellow fever vaccination. Looking at the study overall: Fractions low in cell number were prepared with SMART-Seq v4 Ultra Low Input.

Whole-study findings and limits: Abundant clonotypes from the bulk population could get into FACS-sorted repertoires as contaminants. A secondary response was less intense yet reached its peak sooner, at day 5 versus 15. A minor fraction of clonotypes spanned both CD4 and CD8 compartments.

Looked up from germline, CDR1 is DFQATT and CDR2 is SNEGSKA (reference sequence). V lost 5 bases, J lost 1 base, and 14 bases lay in between. CDR3 length: 14 amino acids. The chain has TRBV20-1 and TRBJ1-1, with D possibly being TRBD1 (5 bases). The sequence was collected from a man aged 18 to 35 who received the YFV17D yellow fever vaccine. The source material was PBMCs, sampled on the day of the yellow fever booster vaccination. CDR3 DNA sequence: TGCAGTGCTTTACAGGTATTGGGGAACACTGAAGCTTTCTTT. Its translation is CSALQVLGNTEAFF.